These 28 T cell receptor beta chains were sequenced from one sample in a study of cytomegalovirus exposure and HLA in healthy donors. The study ran its PCR with 60 Vbeta and 13 Jbeta primers. The protocol was immunoSEQ multiplex PCR, while the TCRdb copy is restricted to in-frame clones and leaves out a portion. This repertoire includes some 140,000 clones. Sequencing was done on a sample of PBMCs. Receptors originate from a woman aged 55-70 years in good health and CMV-seronegative.

The chain has TRBV18 and TRBJ2-7; possible D gene TRBD2, 6 bases. The CDR3 extends over 18 amino acids. Trimming cost V 0 bases and J 4 bases, with 22 bases left between them. Germline V lookup: CDR1 KGHSH, CDR2 LQKENI. The CDR3 loop is CASSPPLLGSRGGYEQYF. The CDR3 DNA follows: TGTGCCAGCTCACCACCGCTCCTCGGGAGCCGGGGTGGTTACGAGCAGTACTTC. Drawing the rest from reference TRBV18 and TRBJ2-7, the complete variable domain is NAGVMQNPRHLVRRRGQEARLRCSPMKGHSHVYWYRQLPEEGLKFMVYLQKENIIDESGMPKERFSAEFPKEGPSILRIQQVVRGDSAAYFCASSPPLLGSRGGYEQYFGPGTRLTVT.

V is TRBV5-8 and J is TRBJ1-4; 9 bases match TRBD1. Germline loops: CDR1 SGHTS, CDR2 YDEGEE. Germline trimming cut 3 bases from V and 8 bases from J; bases unmatched to any gene: 5. The CDR3 sequence is 14 residues long. This chain's CDR3 is CASSSTGGYEKLFF. CDR3 nucleotide sequence: TGTGCCAGCAGCTCGACAGGGGGTTACGAAAAACTGTTTTTT.

The chain combines TRBV19 with TRBJ1-1; D is perhaps TRBD1 (5 bases). The V end lost 9 bases, the J end lost 1 base, and 9 bases lay between the germline ends. This CDR3 is built from 12 residues. CDR1 is LNHDA and CDR2 is SQIVND in the germline V gene (reference sequence). The CDR3 sequence is CASGGANTEAFF. CDR3 coding DNA: TGTGCCAGCGGTGGGGCGAACACTGAAGCTTTCTTT.

The chain couples TRBV30 to TRBJ2-1; 15 bases align to TRBD2. CDR3 length: 20 residues. The V gene's germline CDR1 is GTSNPN and CDR2 SVGIG (reference sequence). V was clipped by 0 bases and J by 3 bases; unmatched bases: 12. CDR3 in DNA: TGTGCCTGGAGTGTAAGGGGAGGACTAGCGGGAGGGAAAAGCTACAATGAGCAGTTCTTC. It codes for CAWSVRGGLAGGKSYNEQFF.

The chain joins TRBV2 to TRBJ2-3; no reliable D call. The CDR3 runs to 18 residues. Germline CDR1 SNHLY, CDR2 FYNNEI. Trimming took 0 bases from V and 0 from J, leaving 16 bases between them. CDR3 protein: CASSEALLSASSTDTQYF. Here the CDR3 DNA reads TGTGCCAGCAGTGAAGCGCTATTGTCTGCTTCTAGCACAGATACGCAGTATTTT.

The chain uses TRBV27 and TRBJ2-7; D unresolved. In germline, CDR1 is MNHEY, CDR2 SMNVEV (reference sequence). V shed 3 bases and J shed 7 bases, with 16 bases lying between them. The CDR3 length is 14 residues. In nucleotides, the CDR3 is TGTGCCAGCAGTTTCCTACAATCGATGAGGGAGCAGTACTTC. Protein sequence: CASSFLQSMREQYF.

This sequence joins TRBV2 and TRBJ2-2; D is uncertain. Germline V gene lookup returns CDR1 SNHLY and CDR2 FYNNEI. The CDR3 is 13 amino acids. Trimming took 10 bases from V and 6 from J, leaving 15 bases between them. CDR3 coding DNA: TGTGCCATCCGGTTTAAGTTGTCCGGGGAGCTGTTTTTT. Its translation: CAIRFKLSGELFF.

The chain joins TRBV10-3 to TRBJ2-7; 15 positions match TRBD2. The CDR3 length is 18 residues. In germline, CDR1 is ENHRY, CDR2 SYGVKD. Unmatched junction bases numbered 9, after V lost 0 bases and J lost 6 bases. CDR3 in amino acids: CAISESRTSGGAQGEQYF. The CDR3 coding sequence is TGTGCCATCAGTGAGTCCCGGACTAGCGGGGGGGCCCAAGGCGAGCAGTACTTC.

The chain has TRBV11-2 and TRBJ2-5, with 7 positions matching TRBD2. With V trimmed by 7 bases and J by 3 bases, 5 bases remained unmatched. The germline V gene has CDR1 SGHAT and CDR2 FQNNGV. This CDR3 region has 13 residues. The CDR3 loop reads CASKELAEETQYF. The CDR3 DNA follows: TGTGCCAGCAAGGAGCTAGCGGAAGAGACCCAGTACTTC.

As for this clone: Other DNA sequences in this sample translate to the same CDR3. V gene TRBV7-3 combines with J gene TRBJ2-7; maybe TRBD1 (5 bases). This CDR3 has 14 residues. CDR1 and CDR2 (germline): SGHTA, FQGTGA. The V gene lost 2 bases and the J gene lost 0 bases, with 8 bases spanning the gap. CDR3 sequence (DNA): TGTGCCAGCAGCTTAGACAGAAGCTCCTACGAGCAGTACTTC. This translates into CASSLDRSSYEQYF.

This chain uses TRBV5-8 with TRBJ2-5; possible D gene TRBD2, 5 bases. The J call is doubtful: the DNA matches TRBJ2-7 better. The CDR3 runs to 11 residues. From germline, CDR1 is SGHTS and CDR2 YDEGEE. Here the CDR3 DNA reads TGTGCCAGCAGCGACTACTACGAGCAGTACTTC. Encoded protein: CASSDYYEQYF.

The chain is built from TRBV11-1 and TRBJ1-6, with 9 positions matching TRBD1. CDR1 SGHAT and CDR2 FQDESV come from the germline V gene (reference sequence). J was trimmed by 9 bases and V by 2 bases; bases with no gene match: 2. This CDR3 comprises 14 residues. The chain's CDR3 is CASSLMGQGSPLHF. The CDR3 nucleotides are TGTGCCAGCAGCTTAATGGGACAGGGTTCACCCCTCCACTTT.

Points on this clone: Other DNA sequences in the same sample also yield this CDR3. V is TRBV27 and J is TRBJ2-7; D possibly corresponds to TRBD1 (6 bases). The ends were cut back, 6 bases at V and 5 bases at J, with 11 bases in the middle. CDR3 length equals 12 residues. From germline, CDR1 is MNHEY and CDR2 SMNVEV (reference sequence). CDR3 loop: CASSLQGNEQYF. The CDR3 DNA sequence: TGTGCCAGCAGCCTACAGGGCAACGAGCAGTACTTC.

This sequence joins TRBV15 and TRBJ2-2, with D hard to call. V was shortened by 1 base and J by 3 bases, with 9 bases between the two germline ends. Germline-derived CDR1 and CDR2 are LNHNV and YYDKDF (reference sequence). The CDR3 covers 15 residues. CDR3 nucleotides: TGTGCCACCAGCAGAGCAGGAACAGACACCGGGGAGCTGTTTTTT. Protein: CATSRAGTDTGELFF.

The V call is TRBV5-1, the J call TRBJ2-3; D unclear. V was trimmed by 5 bases and J by 2 bases, leaving 15 bases between them. The CDR3 sequence is 15 residues long. Per germline, CDR1 SGHRS and CDR2 YFSETQ. CDR3 nucleotides: TGCGCCAGCAGTTTGACCCCTAGTGTCACAGATACGCAGTATTTT. Translated, it gives CASSLTPSVTDTQYF.

The rearrangement links TRBV19 to TRBJ1-5; TRBD1 might be the D (5 bases). Germline-derived CDR1 and CDR2 are LNHDA and SQIVND (reference sequence). V was clipped by 10 bases and J by 0 bases, with 13 bases between them. This CDR3 comprises 14 residues. In DNA, the CDR3 is TGTGCCACCCAGGGTACCTATAGCAATCAGCCCCAGCATTTT. It encodes CATQGTYSNQPQHF.

The J gene is TRBJ2-7, the V gene TRBV7-9; weak D call: TRBD1 (6 bases). The length of the CDR3 is 17 residues. V dropped 1 base and J dropped 3 bases, with 19 bases sitting between them. CDR1 is SEHNR, CDR2 FQNEAQ, per germline (reference sequence). As DNA, the CDR3 is TGTGCCAGCAGCTTAGTCCCTGCACAGGGACCTCACTACGAGCAGTACTTC. Amino acid sequence: CASSLVPAQGPHYEQYF.

The chain joins TRBV28 to TRBJ2-7, with 12 bases aligning to TRBD2. The CDR3 loop spans 16 amino acids. The V and J ends lost 6 bases and 4 bases, in that order; junction bases with no gene match: 10. From germline, CDR1 is MDHEN and CDR2 SYDVKM. In DNA form, the CDR3 reads TGTGCCAGCAGACCAGGACTAGCGGGACCTCCTTACGAGCAGTACTTC. It encodes CASRPGLAGPPYEQYF.

This chain links TRBV30 with TRBJ2-3; 7 bases fit TRBD2. The CDR3 length is 16 residues. The germline gives CDR1 GTSNPN, CDR2 SVGIG (reference sequence). The V and J ends lost 3 bases and 6 bases, in that order; junction bases with no gene match: 15. CDR3 amino acids: CAWSVSYGGGSDTQYF. CDR3 coding DNA: TGTGCCTGGAGCGTCTCGTACGGGGGAGGGTCGGATACGCAGTATTTT.

The rearrangement joins TRBV27 to TRBJ1-2; D not certain. Germline loops: CDR1 MNHEY, CDR2 SMNVEV (reference sequence). This CDR3 has 13 residues. V was pared by 5 bases and J by 4 bases, with 11 bases between. This chain's CDR3 is CASSPTTPYGYTF. The DNA for the CDR3 is TGTGCCAGCAGTCCAACAACCCCCTATGGCTACACCTTC.

V is TRBV20-1 and J is TRBJ1-5, with D unclear. The V end lost 6 bases, the J end lost 9 bases, and 6 bases lay between the germline ends. This CDR3 is 9 amino acids long. Germline CDR1 reads DFQATT; CDR2 reads SNEGSKA (reference sequence). The CDR3 DNA reads as TGCAGTGCCCGGTGGCCCCAGCATTTT. As protein: CSARWPQHF.

The chain links TRBV5-1 to TRBJ2-3; D perhaps matches TRBD1 (6 bases). CDR3 length: 16 amino acids. Germline CDR1 and CDR2: SGHRS and YFSETQ. Trimming cost V 4 bases and J 0 bases, with 15 bases left between them. The chain's CDR3 is CASSRGQGISTDTQYF. DNA for the CDR3: TGCGCCAGCAGCAGAGGTCAGGGGATCAGCACAGATACGCAGTATTTT.

DNA of the CDR3: TGTGCCAGTAGTATGACTAGCGGGGCCTCCTACGAGCAGTACTTC. Protein product: CASSMTSGASYEQYF. The rearrangement uses TRBV19 and TRBJ2-7, with 11 bases lining up with TRBD2. This CDR3 region has 15 residues. Germline loops: CDR1 LNHDA, CDR2 SQIVND (reference sequence). J gave up 0 bases and V 3 bases, and 1 base lay outside the gene matches.

V is TRBV6-6 and J is TRBJ2-5, with 7 bases identical to TRBD1. The CDR3 length is 12 residues. In germline, CDR1 is MNHNY, CDR2 SVGAGI (reference sequence). With V trimmed by 8 bases and J by 4 bases, 4 bases remained unmatched. DNA of the CDR3: TGTGCCAGCCGACAGGGTCGAGAGACCCAGTACTTC. It is translated as CASRQGRETQYF.

This chain joins TRBV10-3 and TRBJ1-5; D perhaps matches TRBD1 (6 bases). Trimming took 4 bases from V and 2 from J, leaving 12 bases between them. CDR3 size: 15 residues. CDR1 ENHRY and CDR2 SYGVKD come from the germline V gene. This CDR3 is CAISAGEMGNQPQHF. For the CDR3, the DNA is TGTGCCATCAGTGCAGGGGAGATGGGCAATCAGCCCCAGCATTTT.

The V call is TRBV7-8, the J call TRBJ1-1, with D possibly matching TRBD1 (6 bases). Trimming removed 2 bases at V and 0 bases at J, with 10 bases between. The germline V gene encodes CDR1 SGHVS and CDR2 FQNEAQ. This CDR3 region has 15 residues. DNA for the CDR3: TGTGCCAGCAGCTTAAGGGGGAGCGTGAACACTGAAGCTTTCTTT. Residues: CASSLRGSVNTEAFF.

The J gene is TRBJ2-1, the V gene TRBV30; TRBD2 matches at 8 bases. The V and J ends lost 8 bases and 1 base, in that order; junction bases with no gene match: 7. There are 14 residues in the CDR3. Germline V gene lookup returns CDR1 GTSNPN and CDR2 SVGIG (reference sequence). CDR3 protein: CAQRELSSYNEQFF. Here the CDR3 DNA reads TGTGCCCAGCGGGAGCTAAGTTCCTACAATGAGCAGTTCTTC.

V is TRBV15 and J is TRBJ2-5; D possibly corresponds to TRBD2 (5 bases). The germline V gene has CDR1 LNHNV and CDR2 YYDKDF (reference sequence). V was shortened by 0 bases and J by 9 bases, with 14 bases between the two germline ends. The CDR3 runs to 14 residues. The CDR3 DNA is TGTGCCACCAGCAGAGATAGGTGGGAGTTGGCCCAGTACTTC. Residues: CATSRDRWELAQYF.